One and the same sample provided the 25 T cell receptor beta chains below, sequenced in a study of blood T cell repertoires in COVID-19. Sequencing used immunoSEQ multiplex PCR; TCRdb keeps in-frame clones, though not all of them. The data hold over 150,000 clones, with roughly 80% observed a single time. Sample: PBMCs or T cells enriched from blood (not recorded which). The receptors here all came from a woman aged 60-75 years who had recovered from COVID-19.

The CDR3 protein is CASSSLFYSGEQFF. The CDR3 nucleotides read TGTGCCAGCAGCTCTCTTTTTTATAGCGGGGAGCAGTTCTTC. The rearrangement links TRBV7-2 to TRBJ2-1; TRBD2 matches at 7 bases. Germline lookup yields CDR1 SGHTA and CDR2 FQGNSA. Losses at the gene ends were 4 bases for V and 10 bases for J; bases not matched to a gene: 10. The CDR3 has 14 residues.

V is TRBV7-3 and J is TRBJ2-2, with D possibly matching TRBD1 (6 bases). Between the trimmed V and J ends, which lost 2 bases and 5 bases, there was a span of 12 bases. Germline CDR1 SGHTA, CDR2 FQGTGA. The CDR3 is 15 amino acids. CDR3 nucleotide sequence: TGTGCCAGCAGCTTACAGGGGTTCGTAACCGGGGAGCTGTTTTTT. Protein product: CASSLQGFVTGELFF.

The chain uses TRBV19 and TRBJ1-1; 7 bases agree with TRBD1. CDR1 and CDR2 (germline): LNHDA, SQIVND (reference sequence). V lost 5 bases and J lost 3; bases outside the gene matches: 9. This CDR3 contains 15 residues. The CDR3: CASSLSTGSYTEAFF. The CDR3 coding sequence is TGTGCCAGTAGTCTATCGACAGGGTCGTACACTGAAGCTTTCTTT.

This clone was detected a few times. The chain combines TRBV5-1 with TRBJ2-1; 7 nucleotides agree with TRBD2. This CDR3 region has 15 residues. The germline CDR1 and CDR2 sequences are SGHRS and YFSETQ. V lost 1 base and J lost 5; bases outside the gene matches: 6. Here the CDR3 reads CASSLYREVNNEQFF. The CDR3, as DNA: TGCGCCAGCAGCTTGTATCGGGAGGTCAACAATGAGCAGTTCTTC.

The chain recombines TRBV7-8 with TRBJ1-2; tentative D call: TRBD1 (5 bases). V lost 8 bases and J 4 bases, leaving 17 bases between the germline ends. The CDR3 is 14 residues long. CDR1 and CDR2 (germline): SGHVS, FQNEAQ. CDR3 sequence reads: CASAPGRGVYGYTF. The CDR3 DNA reads as TGTGCCAGCGCTCCGGGCCGGGGGGTCTATGGCTACACCTTC.

The V call is TRBV18, the J call TRBJ2-5, with D perhaps matching TRBD1 (5 bases). The germline CDR1 and CDR2 sequences are KGHSH and LQKENI. The CDR3 totals 14 residues. With 3 bases removed from V and 1 base from J, the gap between germline ends came to 9 bases. This CDR3 reads CASSPPGPQETQYF. The CDR3 DNA is TGTGCCAGCTCACCGCCAGGGCCCCAAGAGACCCAGTACTTC.

The chain carries TRBV18 and TRBJ1-1; D call uncertain. V was pared by 0 bases and J by 3 bases, with 8 bases between. The CDR3 runs to 14 residues. CDR1 and CDR2 from the germline V gene are KGHSH and LQKENI. The CDR3 nucleotides are TGTGCCAGCTCACCACCGTCCGGGTACACTGAAGCTTTCTTT. Translated: CASSPPSGYTEAFF.

This clone was counted a single time. The chain has TRBV3-1 (or the pseudogene TRBV3-2) and TRBJ1-5; a weak D match, TRBD1 (5 bases). V lost 4 bases, J lost 7 bases, and 17 bases lay in between. The CDR3 contains 15 residues. The germline CDR1 and CDR2 sequences are LGHDT and YNNKEL (reference sequence). CDR3 coding DNA: TGTGCCAGCAGCCCCGACAGTTCCCGGCGGCAGCCCCAGCATTTT. Its translation is CASSPDSSRRQPQHF.

The V gene is TRBV5-1, the J gene TRBJ1-1, with 8 bases identical to TRBD1. The V gene's germline CDR1 is SGHRS and CDR2 YFSETQ. V lost 7 bases and J lost 1; bases outside the gene matches: 3. This CDR3 has 13 residues. The chain's CDR3 is CASGTGGNTEAFF. The CDR3 DNA follows: TGCGCCAGCGGTACAGGGGGGAACACTGAAGCTTTCTTT. Together with reference TRBV5-1 and TRBJ1-1, the CDR3 gives the full variable domain: KAGVTQTPRYLIKTRGQQVTLSCSPISGHRSVSWYQQTPGQGLQFLFEYFSETQRNKGNFPGRFSGRQFSNSRSEMNVSTLELGDSALYLCASGTGGNTEAFFGQGTRLTVV.

The gene calls are TRBV2 and TRBJ1-1; D gene unclear. The germline gives CDR1 SNHLY, CDR2 FYNNEI. The CDR3 runs to 14 residues. Between the trimmed V and J ends, which lost 6 bases and 0 bases, there was a span of 11 bases. The CDR3 DNA reads as TGTGCCAGCAGAGCTACCGATATGAACACTGAAGCTTTCTTT. It encodes CASRATDMNTEAFF.

The chain couples TRBV18 to TRBJ1-4; D is unclear. Germline-derived CDR1 and CDR2 are KGHSH and LQKENI. This CDR3 is 18 amino acids long. V dropped 2 bases and J dropped 0 bases, with 16 bases sitting between them. The CDR3 loop reads CASSPIAGRDTTNEKLFF. CDR3 DNA: TGTGCCAGCTCACCAATTGCCGGCAGAGACACAACTAATGAAAAACTGTTTTTT.

The chain employs TRBV5-1 and TRBJ2-1; TRBD2 agrees at 12 bases. V shed 0 bases, J shed 8 bases, and the junction held 6 bases outside the gene matches. Germline lookup yields CDR1 SGHRS and CDR2 YFSETQ. This CDR3 has 16 residues. CDR3 protein: CASSLELAGGVDEQFF. In DNA, the CDR3 is TGCGCCAGCAGCTTGGAACTAGCGGGGGGTGTGGATGAGCAGTTCTTC.

The genes are TRBV7-8 and TRBJ1-6; 11 bases fit TRBD1. J gave up 8 bases and V 5 bases, and 11 bases lay outside the gene matches. Germline CDR1 SGHVS, CDR2 FQNEAQ. CDR3 length: 17 amino acids. The CDR3 DNA is TGTGCCAGCAGCCCCGCTGGACAGGGGGCGCGTTATTCACCCCTCCACTTT. It translates to CASSPAGQGARYSPLHF.

In its sample, this clone was seen a few times. This chain uses TRBV5-1 with TRBJ1-1, with 7 nucleotides matching TRBD1. V was clipped by 0 bases and J by 0 bases; unmatched bases: 5. CDR3 length: 16 residues. Germline assignment: CDR1 SGHRS and CDR2 YFSETQ. The DNA for the CDR3 is TGCGCCAGCAGCTTGGAAGTACAGGGGATGAACACTGAAGCTTTCTTT. Translation: CASSLEVQGMNTEAFF.

The V gene is TRBV14, the J gene TRBJ2-3, with D possibly being TRBD2 (6 bases). The CDR3 is made up of 15 amino acids. Germline V gene lookup returns CDR1 SGHDN and CDR2 FVKESK. V was clipped by 7 bases and J by 0 bases, with 14 bases between them. The CDR3: CASIGGRQSTDTQYF. As DNA, the CDR3 is TGTGCCAGCATTGGGGGGAGGCAGAGCACAGATACGCAGTATTTT.

The chain recombines TRBV2 with TRBJ2-1; weak D call: TRBD2 (5 bases). The length of the CDR3 is 13 residues. The V end was cut by 5 bases, the J end by 3 bases, with 8 bases between. The germline V gene has CDR1 SNHLY and CDR2 FYNNEI. As DNA, the CDR3 is TGTGCCAGCAGTCCCCGGGGCTACAATGAGCAGTTCTTC. It is translated as CASSPRGYNEQFF.

The chain uses TRBV28 and TRBJ1-1; TRBD1 aligns across 7 bases. CDR3 length: 14 amino acids. The trim removed 5 bases at V and 6 bases at J, leaving 9 bases unmatched. Germline V gene lookup returns CDR1 MDHEN and CDR2 SYDVKM. CDR3 amino acids: CASSLTQGVAEAFF. CDR3 in DNA: TGTGCCAGCAGTCTAACTCAGGGGGTCGCTGAAGCTTTCTTT.

CDR3 residues: CASGHRQGSTNEKLFF. The CDR3 DNA reads as TGTGCTAGTGGCCACCGACAGGGCTCAACTAATGAAAAACTGTTTTTT. V usage is TRBV12-5 and J usage is TRBJ1-4; 7 bases map to TRBD1. V lost 6 bases, J lost 0 bases, and 7 bases stayed unmatched. The germline gives CDR1 LGHNT, CDR2 FRNRAP. There are 16 residues in the CDR3.

CDR3 DNA: TGCAGTGCTAGTGGGGTGGCTAGCGGGGAAGAGACCCAGTACTTC. It is translated as CSASGVASGEETQYF. The rearrangement links TRBV20-1 to TRBJ2-5; the match to TRBD2 covers 9 bases. Losses at the gene ends were 3 bases for V and 3 bases for J; bases not matched to a gene: 8. The germline V gene encodes CDR1 DFQATT and CDR2 SNEGSKA (reference sequence). The CDR3 is 15 residues long.

V gene TRBV19 combines with J gene TRBJ2-1, with 7 bases matching TRBD1. Germline V gives CDR1 LNHDA, CDR2 SQIVND (reference sequence). The CDR3 length is 14 residues. Trimming took 6 bases from V and 2 from J; bases not matched to a gene: 4. CDR3 DNA sequence: TGTGCCAGTAGCTACAGGGGAACCTACAATGAGCAGTTCTTC. It translates to CASSYRGTYNEQFF.

The J gene is TRBJ2-7, the V gene TRBV6-1, with D perhaps TRBD2 (7 bases). The CDR3 totals 15 residues. V lost 3 bases to trimming and J lost 2 bases, with 14 bases between them. Germline V lookup: CDR1 MNHNS, CDR2 SASEGT. CDR3 in amino acids: CASSELGGAAYEQYF. DNA of the CDR3: TGTGCCAGCAGTGAGTTAGGGGGGGCTGCCTACGAGCAGTACTTC.

The chain carries TRBV27 and TRBJ1-6; a possible D gene is TRBD1 (6 bases). Trimming shortened V by 6 bases and J by 7 bases, and 22 bases separated the two germline ends. In germline, CDR1 is MNHEY, CDR2 SMNVEV (reference sequence). There are 17 residues in the CDR3. CDR3 sequence (DNA): TGTGCCAGCAGGCAACAGACAGGAGGAAATAGGAATTCACCCCTCCACTTT. Translating it yields CASRQQTGGNRNSPLHF.

The chain couples TRBV12-5 to TRBJ2-3; 8 nucleotides align to TRBD2. The CDR3 extends over 15 amino acids. The V and J ends lost 5 bases and 1 base, in that order; junction bases with no gene match: 5. Germline CDR1 reads LGHNT; CDR2 reads FRNRAP. The CDR3 nucleotides are TGTGCTAGTGGTCCCGGGGGGGCTCGCACAGATACGCAGTATTTT. This encodes CASGPGGARTDTQYF.

The chain has TRBV3-1 (or the pseudogene TRBV3-2) and TRBJ2-7, with 9 bases fitting TRBD2. The V segment lost 4 bases and the J segment 2 bases; nucleotides outside the gene matches: 6. The CDR3 has 15 amino acids. Germline CDR1 LGHDT, CDR2 YNNKEL (reference sequence). The CDR3 region is CASSLVAGGAYEQYF. The CDR3 DNA sequence: TGTGCCAGCAGCCTTGTTGCGGGGGGGGCCTACGAGCAGTACTTC.

This clone was counted a few times. The genes are TRBV2 and TRBJ1-5; 7 bases map to TRBD1. V was clipped by 4 bases and J by 5 bases; unmatched bases: 5. The germline V gene encodes CDR1 SNHLY and CDR2 FYNNEI. The CDR3 consists of 14 residues. CDR3 DNA sequence: TGTGCCAGCAGTGCCACAGGGGCAGATCAGCCCCAGCATTTT. This gives the protein CASSATGADQPQHF.